One and the same sample provided the 2 T cell receptor beta chains below, sequenced in a study of cytomegalovirus exposure and HLA in healthy donors. Vbeta (60) and Jbeta (13) primers were used in the PCR. Profiled with immunoSEQ multiplex PCR; TCRdb holds only in-frame clones, not every one. The table lists 170,000 or so clones, 80% of them singletons. The sample consisted of PBMCs. These receptors were obtained from a boy younger than 18 in good health and CMV-seronegative.

In its sample, this clone was seen once. The chain links TRBV30 to TRBJ2-7; no reliable D call. This CDR3 spans 15 amino acids. V gave up 1 base and J gave up 4 bases, with 17 bases separating them. CDR1 is GTSNPN and CDR2 is SVGIG in the germline V gene (reference sequence). CDR3 in amino acids: CAWSAPRLFGYEQYF. DNA for the CDR3: TGTGCCTGGAGTGCCCCCAGGCTTTTTGGGTACGAGCAGTACTTC.

This chain connects TRBV29-1 to TRBJ2-7; tentative D call: TRBD1 (6 bases). The CDR3 runs 13 residues. With 5 bases removed from V and 2 bases from J, the gap between germline ends came to 13 bases. CDR1 is SQVTM, CDR2 ANQGSEA, per germline. The DNA of the CDR3 is TGCAGCGTTTTCGGACAGAGCCCCTACGAGCAGTACTTC. Encoded protein: CSVFGQSPYEQYF.